This TCR beta chain stems from a study of cytomegalovirus exposure and HLA in healthy donors. Study conclusions and caveats: It was assumed in the presence/absence analyses that sequencing depth was roughly uniform across donors. Later analysis identified a missense DCLRE1C variant that was linked to TCR beta V- and J-gene trimming. It is likely that the observed cluster of highly shared sequence variants was a sequencing artifact. Most CMV-associated TCR beta chains were later found to appear HLA-restricted.

This clone was detected a few times. The antigen remains unidentified. Use of 60 Vbeta and 13 Jbeta primers characterized the PCR. Produced via immunoSEQ multiplex PCR; TCRdb's table is partial and in-frame only. The sample has about 170,000 clones, around 79% seen once. The V gene lost 0 bases and the J gene lost 6 bases, with 8 bases spanning the gap. Looked up from germline, CDR1 is SGDLS and CDR2 is YYNGEE. CDR3 length equals 13 residues. The gene calls are TRBV9 and TRBJ2-3; TRBD2 is a possible D gene (5 bases). The clonotype comes from a woman aged 50 to 60 in good health and CMV-seropositive. The sequencing input was PBMCs. The CDR3 here is CASSVGTGDTQYF. The CDR3 nucleotides read TGTGCCAGCAGCGTAGGGACGGGGGATACGCAGTATTTT.